This entry describes one T cell receptor beta chain. Which antigen it targets is not known. Base qualities are not provided; no much larger clone lies one nucleotide away. Donors were a few dozen systemically healthy Caucasian individuals from Russia aged 6 to 90 years. Each donor gave ten milliliters of peripheral blood, collected into EDTA-treated Vacutainer tubes. Ficoll-Paque density-gradient centrifugation was used to isolate PBMCs, with at least 6.5 million per sample. Trizol reagent was used to extract total RNA from PBMCs, with at least 5.5 micrograms per sample. Naive CD45RAhigh/CD27high T cell percentages were measured by flow cytometry on a PBMC aliquot from every donor. This record comes from a study of blood T cells in healthy people across ages (dated by TCRdb to about 2015). With regard to the full study: In model experiments, roughly one uniquely barcoded TCR beta cDNA molecule per two T cells was captured by template switching. To avoid experimental bias, donors of different ages were randomly spread across the sequencing lanes. The donors were split into four age groups: young (average 16 years), middle-aged (roughly 42), aged (approximately 59) and long-lived (roughly 80). The study analyzed two additional independent replicas of 1 million unique cDNA reads from the same blood draw for two donors, one aged 18 to 30 and one aged 80 or older. To track age-related changes in TCR beta repertoire diversity, the study relied on deep sequencing normalized with unique cDNA molecular identifiers. Overall results and qualifications from the work: Estimates of total diversity based on one million sequenced T cells were considered lower bounds and underestimates. A strong correlation was found between observed TCR beta diversity and the percentage of naive T cells measured by flow cytometry. Observed TCR beta diversity per million T cells fell roughly linearly with age, and a significant reduction was already apparent by age around 40. Compared with the aged group, the long-lived group had more naive CD4+ T cells, fewer expanded clones and increased TCR diversity, a pattern suggesting age selection. Because the CMV infection status of the donors was unknown, age-related changes in expanded clonotypes may potentially have been confounded. Because profiling used bulk unsorted PBMCs, naive and antigen-experienced compartments could not be compared conclusively.

The germline V gene (reference sequence) specifies MNHNY as CDR1 and SVGAGI as CDR2. V has 2 bases trimmed and J has 7 bases trimmed; junction bases matching no gene number 7. The CDR3 covers 16 residues, taking in both the cysteine and the phenylalanine. Left in the record is the CDR3 DNA by itself, 48 bases read in frame from the first base. Libraries were made using 5' RACE. Sequencing instrument: Illumina HiSeq 2500. The second PCR ran for roughly 7 to 11 cycles and used a J-beta primer mix along with a sample-barcoded 5' primer. Each TCR beta cDNA molecule received a unique molecular identifier from a template-switch 5' adaptor carrying 12 random nucleotides. Each sample yielded at least 3 million CDR3-containing paired-end reads. First-strand cDNA synthesis was performed from all RNA using the Mint cDNA synthesis kit, with priming by a TRBC-specific oligonucleotide. All cDNA was treated with uracil-DNA glycosylase and then went through a first 18-cycle PCR with the universal primers M1SS and BC2_uni_R. On the study's bioinformatics: For normalization, 1 million high-quality reads were randomly selected from each sample, with every read carrying a distinct molecular identifier. Reads with shared molecular identifiers were discarded instead of being binned into consensus sequences. MiTCR, with a Q25 quality threshold and the strictest error-elimination algorithm, was used for CDR3 identification, clonotype clustering and error correction. A nonparametric unseen species model with Euler transformation was used to estimate lower-bound total TCR beta diversity. The raw public data were reprocessed by TCRdb itself: fastp quality trimming at Q25, MiXCR clonotype calling, in-frame beta chains only. Merged by CDR3 protein, the rows form single entries marked with the most common genes and DNA. The V and J calls, along with clone size, are taken from TCRdb and not from the paper's own processing. This sample comprises about 1,800,000 distinct CDR3 sequences, approximately 30% of them detected only once. Of the sample, 7.7% is held by the ten largest clones.

Material for sequencing was blood. The chain couples TRBV6-6 to TRBJ1-5, with 11 bases matching TRBD1. This clonotype originated in a young woman in good health. The CDR3 in this case is CASSYTPGQGVQPQHF. The DNA sequence follows: TGTGCCAGCAGTTACACCCCGGGACAGGGGGTCCAGCCCCAGCATTTT.